This T cell receptor (beta chain) was recovered during a study of PD-1 blockade in mismatch repair-deficient tumors. Study as a whole: Patients had some twelve mismatch repair-deficient cancer types, all previously treated and progressing.

Study results and caveats: About 4.5% of the roughly 140 peptide-expanded blood TCRs were also found in tumor. Tumor-resident clones, often undetectable pretreatment in blood, expanded then contracted after pembrolizumab.

Time point of the sample: approximately 11-day in vitro stimulation with candidate neoantigen peptide 7. Baseline for clone expansion was a parallel culture with no peptide. This clone was counted once. Its antigen is still unknown. Trimming cost V 4 bases and J 5 bases, with 11 bases left between them. Germline CDR1 reads KGHSH; CDR2 reads LQKENI. This CDR3 is built from 13 residues. Here immunoSEQ multiplex PCR was the method, and the copy in TCRdb shows in-frame clones only, minus some. The sample carries under 9,500 clones, about 87% recorded once. This material consisted of cells cultured in vitro, taken from a patient treated with pembrolizumab. The clonotype comes from an adult with mismatch repair-deficient cancer. This rearrangement joins TRBV18 to TRBJ2-5, with a tentative D call TRBD2 (5 bases). CDR3 sequence reads: CASSRRTGETQYF. The CDR3 DNA reads TGTGCCAGCTCACGCCGCACGGGGGAGACCCAGTACTTC.